Following are 23 T cell receptor beta chains from one sample sequenced in a study of blood T cell repertoires in COVID-19. TCRdb keeps only in-frame clones here, not all; method: immunoSEQ multiplex PCR. The repertoire consists of fewer than 200,000 clones, with around 83% occurring once and the leading ten covering around 3.6%. The sample was PBMCs or T cells enriched from blood (not recorded which). All receptors come from a woman in her forties or fifties in a cohort exposed to, infected with or recovered from COVID-19 (not recorded which).

In its sample, this clone was seen once. The chain recombines TRBV30 with TRBJ1-2; D remains ambiguous. CDR1 and CDR2 (germline): GTSNPN, SVGIG (reference sequence). CDR3 length equals 16 residues. V lost 8 bases and J lost 0, with 22 bases in between. The CDR3, as DNA: TGTGCCATCCCCACTGGCGGGTACCAAGCTAACTATGGCTACACCTTC. Amino acids: CAIPTGGYQANYGYTF.

The V and J genes are TRBV7-8 and TRBJ2-3; maybe TRBD1 (6 bases). This CDR3 is built from 15 residues. Germline V gene data show CDR1 as SGHVS and CDR2 as FQNEAQ. Between the trimmed V and J ends, which lost 6 bases and 1 base, there was a span of 14 bases. DNA of the CDR3: TGTGCCAGCAGATTCAGGGGCTCCGGCACAGATACGCAGTATTTT. Amino acid sequence: CASRFRGSGTDTQYF. The complete variable domain, with remaining parts taken from reference TRBV7-8 and TRBJ2-3, reads GAGVSQSPRYKVAKRGQDVALRCDPISGHVSLFWYQQALGQGPEFLTYFQNEAQLDKSGLPSDRFFAERPEGSVSTLKIQRTQQEDSAVYLCASRFRGSGTDTQYFGPGTRLTVL.

Here the CDR3 DNA reads TGTGCCAGTAGCCCACTGGGCGGGGAAAATGATGAGACCCAGTACTTC. Amino acid sequence: CASSPLGGENDETQYF. The chain couples TRBV19 to TRBJ2-5, with a weak D call TRBD2 (6 bases). V was cut by 6 bases and J by 5 bases, with 22 bases left in between. Germline CDR1 is LNHDA and CDR2 is SQIVND (reference sequence). The CDR3 loop spans 16 amino acids. Filled out from reference TRBV19 and TRBJ2-5, the complete variable domain reads DGGITQSPKYLFRKEGQNVTLSCEQNLNHDAMYWYRQDPGQGLRLIYYSQIVNDFQKGDIAEGYSVSREKKESFPLTVTSAQKNPTAFYLCASSPLGGENDETQYFGPGTRLLVL.

The V call is TRBV2, the J call TRBJ2-6; no clear D gene. Germline V gene lookup returns CDR1 SNHLY and CDR2 FYNNEI. The CDR3 loop spans 13 amino acids. V lost 7 bases and J 2 bases, leaving 6 bases between the germline ends. This CDR3 is CASTGTGANVLTF. In DNA, the CDR3 is TGTGCCAGCACGGGTACTGGGGCCAACGTCCTGACTTTC.

The chain combines TRBV25-1 with TRBJ2-1; D is unresolved. Deletions cut 7 bases from V and 0 bases from J, with 4 bases between. Germline V gene lookup returns CDR1 MGHDK and CDR2 SYGVNS. CDR3 size: 12 residues. CDR3 DNA: TGTGCCAGCACGAGCTCCTACAATGAGCAGTTCTTC. Its protein is CASTSSYNEQFF.

V and J are TRBV30 and TRBJ1-5; weak D call: TRBD1 (6 bases). In germline, CDR1 is GTSNPN, CDR2 SVGIG (reference sequence). The CDR3 is 15 residues long. Trimming shortened V by 3 bases and J by 5 bases, and 17 bases separated the two germline ends. The chain's CDR3 is CAWRGSYRDDQPQHF. The CDR3 DNA reads TGTGCCTGGAGGGGATCCTACAGGGACGATCAGCCCCAGCATTTT. The whole variable domain, filled in from reference TRBV30 and TRBJ1-5, reads SQTIHQWPATLVQPVGSPLSLECTVEGTSNPNLYWYRQAAGRGLQLLFYSVGIGQISSEVPQNLSASRPQDRQFILSSKKLLLSDSGFYLCAWRGSYRDDQPQHFGDGTRLSIL.

This clone was counted only a few times. V and J are TRBV5-1 and TRBJ2-7; unclear D gene. Germline assignment: CDR1 SGHRS and CDR2 YFSETQ. Trimming removed 4 bases from V and 1 base from J, with 12 bases in between. The CDR3 is made up of 14 amino acids. The CDR3 DNA reads TGCGCCAGCAGCACTTGGAGAGGATCCTACGAGCAGTACTTC. The encoded protein is CASSTWRGSYEQYF.

The rearrangement links TRBV19 to TRBJ1-2, with D uncertain. V gave up 6 bases and J gave up 3 bases, with 8 bases separating them. CDR1 and CDR2 (germline): LNHDA, SQIVND (reference sequence). The CDR3 is 12 amino acids. The CDR3, as DNA: TGTGCCAGTAGGGGTCGGGACTATGGCTACACCTTC. It is translated as CASRGRDYGYTF.

The chain joins TRBV20-1 to TRBJ2-1; the match to TRBD2 covers 9 bases. The CDR3 loop spans 15 amino acids. With V trimmed by 3 bases and J by 2 bases, 5 bases remained unmatched. The germline V gene encodes CDR1 DFQATT and CDR2 SNEGSKA (reference sequence). CDR3 DNA: TGCAGTGCTAGTGTACTAGCGGGCGCCTACAATGAGCAGTTCTTC. Its translation: CSASVLAGAYNEQFF.

This rearrangement joins TRBV24-1 to TRBJ1-5, with no clear D. The CDR3 has 17 amino acids. Germline V CDR1 and CDR2: KGHDR, SFDVKD. V was cut by 5 bases and J by 1 base, with 17 bases left in between. CDR3 residues: CATSASPRGGSNQPQHF. The DNA of the CDR3 is TGTGCCACCAGTGCTTCCCCCCGGGGAGGAAGCAATCAGCCCCAGCATTTT.

The chain carries TRBV10-2 and TRBJ2-3, with D possibly being TRBD2 (5 bases). CDR1 is WSHSY and CDR2 is SAAADI in the germline V gene. This CDR3 is 15 amino acids long. Trimming pared 6 bases from V and 1 base from J, leaving 14 bases between. CDR3 sequence reads: CASRSRRQGTDTQYF. The CDR3 bases are TGCGCCAGCAGGTCAAGGAGGCAGGGCACAGATACGCAGTATTTT.

The rearrangement uses TRBV7-6 and TRBJ2-5, with 7 bases fitting TRBD1. The CDR3 totals 13 residues. Germline V gene sequence: CDR1 SGHVS, CDR2 FNYEAQ. The ends lost 3 bases at V and 4 bases at J; junction bases unmatched: 2. In DNA form, the CDR3 reads TGTGCCAGCAGCTTCGAGGGGGCAGAGACCCAGTACTTC. Its protein product is CASSFEGAETQYF.

The V call is TRBV5-1, the J call TRBJ1-4; the match to TRBD1 covers 9 bases. Trimming removed 4 bases from V and 8 bases from J; junction bases left unmatched: 9. This CDR3 is built from 15 residues. CDR1 is SGHRS, CDR2 YFSETQ, per germline. The CDR3 region has the DNA TGCGCCAGCAGCGCAACAGGGGGCGCTGGGGAAAAACTGTTTTTT. Translating gives CASSATGGAGEKLFF.

V and J are TRBV19 and TRBJ2-2; 7 bases line up with TRBD1. The CDR3 is made up of 15 amino acids. Germline V gene lookup returns CDR1 LNHDA and CDR2 SQIVND (reference sequence). Trimming took 5 bases from V and 7 from J; bases not matched to a gene: 10. The CDR3 sequence is CASSVRTGEGGELFF. The CDR3 bases are TGTGCCAGTAGTGTGAGGACAGGCGAGGGCGGGGAGCTGTTTTTT.

The chain carries TRBV27 and TRBJ2-1; 7 bases fit TRBD2. Per germline, CDR1 MNHEY and CDR2 SMNVEV (reference sequence). There are 15 residues in the CDR3. V shed 8 bases, J shed 6 bases, and the junction held 13 bases outside the gene matches. Here the CDR3 reads CASRWSWEGPNEQFF. CDR3 nucleotides: TGTGCCAGCCGTTGGTCCTGGGAGGGACCCAATGAGCAGTTCTTC.

The gene calls are TRBV9 and TRBJ1-4; D possibly corresponds to TRBD1 (5 bases). Germline CDR1 SGDLS, CDR2 YYNGEE. Trimming took 4 bases from V and 4 from J, leaving 20 bases between them. The CDR3 is 17 amino acids. In DNA, the CDR3 is TGTGCCAGCAGCCCAGTAGCAAGGTCCGGGGGTAATGAAAAACTGTTTTTT. Its protein product is CASSPVARSGGNEKLFF.

CDR3 DNA: TGTGCCTGGAGACCCAGCGGGGGTTACAATGAGCAGTTCTTC. The encoded protein is CAWRPSGGYNEQFF. The gene calls are TRBV30 and TRBJ2-1; 8 nucleotides align to TRBD2. The V gene's germline CDR1 is GTSNPN and CDR2 SVGIG (reference sequence). The junction had 5 bases not matched to a gene; V was cut back by 3 bases and J by 4 bases. The CDR3 loop spans 14 amino acids.

The rearrangement uses TRBV4-1 and TRBJ2-3; D is unclear. The V gene's germline CDR1 is MGHRA and CDR2 YSYEKL. V was cut by 4 bases and J by 0 bases, with 5 bases left in between. This CDR3 contains 13 residues. This CDR3 is CASSPTSTDTQYF. Here the CDR3 DNA reads TGCGCCAGCAGCCCCACTAGCACAGATACGCAGTATTTT.

This rearrangement joins TRBV4-1 to TRBJ2-7, with TRBD2 matching over 12 bases. V lost 4 bases and J lost 2; bases outside the gene matches: 3. The CDR3 contains 15 residues. The germline V gene encodes CDR1 MGHRA and CDR2 YSYEKL. The CDR3 DNA follows: TGCGCCAGCAGCCCCGGACTAGCGGGAACCTACGAGCAGTACTTC. It is translated as CASSPGLAGTYEQYF.

Regarding this clone: At one of its ends the junction is not consistent with the germline gene, which may arise from a read error. The genes are TRBV7-7 and TRBJ2-1; 9 bases match TRBD2. The CDR3 has 15 amino acids. Germline CDR1 is SSHAT and CDR2 is FNYEAQ (reference sequence). In nucleotides, the CDR3 is TGTGCTAGCAGCTTATTAGCGGGAGAAGGGGGTGAGCAGTTCTTC. It specifies CASSLLAGEGGEQFF.

The gene calls are TRBV19 and TRBJ1-4, with 7 bases identical to TRBD1. The J segment lost 0 bases and the V segment lost 4 bases, leaving 5 bases of the junction unmatched. From germline, CDR1 is LNHDA and CDR2 SQIVND (reference sequence). The CDR3 is made up of 16 amino acids. CDR3 region: CASSKGQAATNEKLFF. CDR3 in DNA: TGTGCCAGTAGTAAAGGACAGGCAGCAACTAATGAAAAACTGTTTTTT.

The J gene is TRBJ1-3, the V gene TRBV30, with D unresolved. Germline V CDR1 and CDR2: GTSNPN, SVGIG (reference sequence). Trimming pared 2 bases from V and 4 bases from J, leaving 9 bases between. This CDR3 region has 13 residues. The CDR3 DNA is TGTGCCTGGAGTTCCACATTCGGAAACACCATATATTTT. It yields the protein CAWSSTFGNTIYF. Variable domain in full (rest from reference TRBV30 and TRBJ1-3): SQTIHQWPATLVQPVGSPLSLECTVEGTSNPNLYWYRQAAGRGLQLLFYSVGIGQISSEVPQNLSASRPQDRQFILSSKKLLLSDSGFYLCAWSSTFGNTIYFGEGSWLTVV.

The chain recombines TRBV18 with TRBJ2-7; 8 nucleotides agree with TRBD1. Germline CDR1 and CDR2: KGHSH and LQKENI. This CDR3 has 15 residues. V lost 3 bases, J lost 3 bases, and 7 bases stayed unmatched. The CDR3 DNA sequence: TGTGCCAGCTCACCCTACGGACAGGGCGGCTACGAGCAGTACTTC. Amino acids: CASSPYGQGGYEQYF.